A selection of T cell receptor beta chains follows, all from one sample in a study of T cells after yellow fever vaccination. TCRdb reanalysed the 5' RACE reads using MiXCR and keeps one entry per CDR3 protein. The data contain 600,000 to 750,000 distinct CDR3 sequences, roughly an eighth of them singletons. The source was PBMCs, collected on the day of the yellow fever booster vaccination. Receptors originate from a man in his thirties or forties who received the YFV17D yellow fever vaccine. Each CDR3 is given with its conserved first and last residue. The order of the fields is D gene, J gene, CDR3 length, clone size, V gene, CDR3 protein, CDR3 DNA. The D gene is left open where the match is weak. Clone size is given for some rows only: seen once, a few or many times, or a class if the clone is expanded.

D gene: TRBD2
J gene: TRBJ2-1
CDR3 length: 16
clone size: few
V gene: TRBV7-2
CDR3 protein: CASSWTSGGAYNEQFF
CDR3 DNA: TGTGCCAGCAGCTGGACCTCCGGGGGGGCCTACAATGAGCAGTTCTTC

D gene: .
J gene: TRBJ1-1
CDR3 length: 15
clone size: .
V gene: TRBV7-6
CDR3 protein: CASSSSPFVNTEAFF
CDR3 DNA: TGTGCCAGCAGCTCTAGTCCATTTGTGAACACTGAAGCTTTCTTT

D gene: .
J gene: TRBJ2-5
CDR3 length: 15
clone size: .
V gene: TRBV7-9
CDR3 protein: CASSLGRHPTETQYF
CDR3 DNA: TGTGCCAGCAGCTTGGGGCGCCACCCGACAGAGACCCAGTACTTC

D gene: TRBD2
J gene: TRBJ2-2
CDR3 length: 16
clone size: .
V gene: TRBV19
CDR3 protein: CASSPGLARNTGELFF
CDR3 DNA: TGTGCCAGTAGTCCCGGACTAGCGAGGAACACCGGGGAGCTGTTTTTT

D gene: TRBD1
J gene: TRBJ2-3
CDR3 length: 16
clone size: few
V gene: TRBV19
CDR3 protein: CASSADRVIGKDTQYF
CDR3 DNA: TGTGCCAGTAGTGCTGACAGGGTGATCGGAAAAGATACGCAGTATTTT

D gene: .
J gene: TRBJ1-5
CDR3 length: 16
clone size: few
V gene: TRBV14
CDR3 protein: CASSVELHSRRAPWHF
CDR3 DNA: TGTGCCAGCAGCGTCGAACTCCACAGCCGACGGGCCCCGTGGCATTTT

D gene: .
J gene: TRBJ1-2
CDR3 length: 15
clone size: .
V gene: TRBV7-8
CDR3 protein: CASSLREATNYGYTF
CDR3 DNA: TGTGCCAGCAGCTTAAGAGAGGCGACTAACTATGGCTACACCTTC

D gene: .
J gene: TRBJ2-7
CDR3 length: 14
clone size: few
V gene: TRBV7-2
CDR3 protein: CASSSGWQAYEQYF
CDR3 DNA: TGTGCCAGCAGCTCCGGCTGGCAGGCTTACGAGCAGTACTTC

D gene: TRBD2
J gene: TRBJ2-1
CDR3 length: 13
clone size: many
V gene: TRBV5-6
CDR3 protein: CASSSGLENEQFF
CDR3 DNA: TGTGCCAGCAGCTCGGGACTAGAAAATGAGCAGTTCTTC

D gene: .
J gene: TRBJ2-3
CDR3 length: 16
clone size: .
V gene: TRBV12-3/TRBV12-4
CDR3 protein: CASFPQGSEGTDTQYF
CDR3 DNA: TGTGCCAGTTTCCCTCAGGGGAGCGAAGGCACAGATACGCAGTATTTT

D gene: TRBD1
J gene: TRBJ1-2
CDR3 length: 13
clone size: .
V gene: TRBV5-1
CDR3 protein: CASSTSADRPNSF
CDR3 DNA: TGCGCCAGCAGCACCTCCGCGGACAGGCCCAATTCTTTC